This T cell receptor (beta chain) is from a study of cytomegalovirus exposure and HLA in healthy donors (dated by TCRdb to 2016 to 2017). Turning to the overall study: In an earlier analysis of approximately 640 of the donors, 250 to 350 Gb of sequence data and 90 million to 120 million unique TCR beta sequences from about 190 million T cells were reported. The aim of the study was to test whether cataloging public T cell receptors could identify signatures of past pathogen exposure. About five DR-DQ haplotypes were treated as single units for association and clustering because of strong linkage in the cohort. The later analysis used no new phenotypic data to find candidate immune exposures, relying instead on TCR beta sequences and their occurrence across donors. Of the roughly 400 genotyped donors, over 70% fell in the genetic ancestry cluster associated with self-reported Caucasian donors. The study combined high-throughput TCR immunosequencing, statistical association of individual TCRs with disease status, and machine learning to predict cytomegalovirus infection status. In a later genetic analysis, genome-wide SNP genotypes for about 65% of the roughly 670 donors were used, and that subset was treated as a discovery cohort. An earlier analysis of more than 450 of the donors used high-throughput TCR beta sequencing to judge whether each TCR beta V gene segment behaved as functional or pseudogenic. In addition to the first cohort of 666 subjects, a separate validation cohort of under 150 different subjects was used. Donor age, sex, ethnicity and CMV serostatus were compiled alongside the repertoire data. To study patterns of TCR occurrence, a later analysis re-analyzed previously published TCR beta repertoires from several hundred donors and added high-resolution HLA genotyping. Every discovery cohort repertoire had been produced on one sequencing platform. The study profiled the T cell repertoires of some 610 subjects by immunosequencing and related them to cytomegalovirus serostatus. Roughly 300 gigabases of sequencing data and roughly 90 million unique TCR sequences were included in an early release covering several hundred HLA-typed donors. HLA typing included class I and class II loci at four-digit resolution. Typing coverage varied by locus: 629-630 donors for A, B, C, DRB1 and DQB1; 500 to 550 for DQA1; over 600 for DPA1; under 490 for DPB1. Among under 450 genotyped donors of the cohort, an average of 235,054 unique TCR beta nucleotide sequences were sequenced per donor, roughly 18% of them non-productive.

Of note for this clone: This receptor's antigen is unknown. Base quality data are lacking; no much larger clone is found one base away.

From cysteine to phenylalanine, the CDR3 is 13 amino acids long. The read is trimmed to its CDR3 DNA, 39 bases read in frame from base 1. V is clipped by 5 bases and J by 4 bases, and the sequence between their germline boundaries is 9 bases long. CDR1 is given as SGHVS and CDR2 as FNYEAQ, both from the germline V gene. The cohort was made up of hundreds of healthy bone marrow donors. Cohort members were all nominally healthy when sampled, although unrecorded immune exposures were likely present. The donor was CMV seronegative and was included in the group of around 320 seronegative cohort members. A peripheral blood sample was collected from each donor, and TCR beta sequencing was performed on peripheral blood mononuclear cells. Genomic DNA extraction from the blood cell samples was performed with the Qiagen DNeasy Blood Extraction Kit. The library relied on the immunoSEQ multiplex PCR assay. The multiplex PCR relied on a mix of 60 forward primers for TCR Vbeta segments and 13 reverse primers for TCR Jbeta segments. Amplification of the CDR3 region of rearranged TCR beta genes was performed with a multiplex PCR assay on genomic DNA. The Illumina HiSeq System was used to sequence the amplified TCR beta libraries as 87-base-pair reads. The published analysis was carried out like this. Across the 700 or so repertoires, a later analysis counted tens of millions of unique TCR beta chains, around 11 million of which were shared by at least two donors. A nearest-neighbor algorithm error-corrected the raw reads and collapsed the reads into unique sequences, merging closely related sequences to remove PCR and sequencing errors. Alignment of CDR3 sequences to IMGT reference sequences was used to assign V, D and J gene segments. For a sequence to be retained, a match of at least six nucleotides to both a V gene segment and a J gene segment was required. Rearrangements were called productive when the CDR3 lacked stop codons and stayed in frame with V and J; all others were non-productive. Following IMGT convention, CDR3 was defined as the stretch from the second conserved V-encoded cysteine to the conserved J-encoded phenylalanine. Sequences without an unambiguous match to a single V gene segment were excluded from the earlier analysis of over 500 of the donors. An earlier analysis of a few hundred of the donors called V segments functional above 56.7% productive rearrangements and segregating when the between-donor standard deviation exceeded 5%. A statistical classification framework was built to diagnose cytomegalovirus status from the catalog of TCR beta chain sequences. In a later analysis, V and J genes were assigned by comparing TCR nucleotide sequences against IMGT/GENE-DB human TR gene sequences. A later analysis assigned CDR3 sequences and most-parsimonious VDJ recombination scenarios with the TCRdist pipeline. In a later analysis, each TCR beta chain was defined by its CDR3 amino acid sequence together with its V-gene family, and reads lacking a unique V-gene family were excluded. In a later analysis, 500 to 700 highly shared, low-generation-probability nucleotide sequences were removed to address suspected cross-contamination and a sequencing artifact. In a later analysis, a clonal expansion index was calculated for each public chain from normalized within-repertoire ranks of inferred template counts. A later analysis computed generation probabilities with a VDJ recombination model fitted to out-of-frame rearrangements, and checked the results against IGoR. Hypergeometric tests were used in a later analysis to score TCR-TCR, TCR-HLA and TCR-CMV co-occurrence, with a repertoire-size bias correction applied to the TCR pairs. In a later analysis, false discovery rates were estimated by permuting HLA or CMV assignments 20 times. In a later analysis, co-occurring TCRs were grouped using DBSCAN, with TCRdist sequence similarity added in when clustering inside HLA-allele-positive subsets. Repertoires with fewer than 30,000 or more than 120,000 public chains were left out of co-occurrence clustering, as were five repertoires with anomalous nucleotide sharing. TCRdb mirrors the immuneACCESS table, restricted to in-frame sequences. Some clones are absent from its copies; in checked studies, under half trace to an unresolved V gene, and the reason for the others is unknown. The DNA was the basis for D and trimming; V, J and clone size are from that table. The table for this sample lists 50,000 or so clones; approximately 68% of them were counted only once. 6.3% of the sample goes to the ten largest clones.

The research as a whole found: In an earlier analysis of 587 of the donors, most TCR beta V segments appeared in productive rearrangements about 87% or about 30% of the time, broadly matching IMGT annotations. It was suggested by the authors that the approach could potentially be generalized to other disease states and immunological phenotypes. A later analysis found that HLA-associated TCR beta chains were more clonally expanded and had lower generation probabilities than equally common non-associated chains. Roughly uniform sequencing depth across donors was assumed in presence/absence analyses, although this assumption may not hold. A group of highly shared sequence variants was considered likely to be a technical artifact of the sequencing pipeline. Compared with the approximately 670-donor mean, donors in an Asian-associated ancestry cluster had fewer N-insertions in productive TCRs, according to a later genetic analysis. In a later analysis, TCR association rates were found to vary across HLA loci, with the most associated TCRs seen for DRB1 alleles and the fewest for HLA-C alleles. In a later genetic analysis, a missense DCLRE1C variant was associated with V-gene and J-gene trimming of TCR beta chains, and the association was replicated in an independent cohort. Because HLA typing was unavailable for some donors at each locus, only the typed subset was used in association tests. The 87-base-pair reads could not distinguish some IMGT-functional V segments, including TRBV6-2 and TRBV6-3, so those segments were excluded. A later analysis reported that several top co-occurrence clusters appeared linked to parvovirus B19, influenza, CMV and Epstein-Barr virus. A later analysis found that most CMV-associated TCR beta chains appeared HLA-restricted, with HLA associations seemingly driven largely by CMV exposure. The study gave a list of under 200 TCR beta chains associated with cytomegalovirus. Assigning TCR associations to individual alleles was difficult when HLA alleles, especially DR and DQ, strongly co-occurred. Most TCR sequences were observed very rarely across donors, whereas some public TCRs were present in many individuals. At a false discovery rate of 0.05, a later analysis linked 16,951 TCR beta sequences to specific HLA alleles. Only TCR beta chains were sequenced in this cohort, and the absence of alpha or paired-chain data limited detectable features. Immune exposure information for the cohort was limited to CMV serostatus. The earlier analysis of 450 to 700 of the donors excluded roughly 17 rarely observed V segments, including chromosome 9 orphons, because counts were too low. In both the original and validation cohorts, the classifier was reported to diagnose cytomegalovirus status with high specificity and sensitivity. In vitro tests confirmed that a few of the cytomegalovirus-associated TCR beta chains recognize cytomegalovirus antigens. A further reported finding was that TCR beta sequences accurately predicted the HLA-A and HLA-B alleles for most subjects in the first cohort. Correlated functional status among segregating V segments might reflect linkage disequilibrium, but an unknown experimental factor could not be ruled out.

Recombination connected TRBV7-6 to TRBJ1-5; the D gene is perhaps TRBD1, on 6 matching bases. This receptor was identified in a man between 25 and 39 years old in good health and CMV-seronegative. Sequencing input: PBMCs. The CDR3 loop reads CASSVQGNQPQHF. The DNA reads as follows: TGTGCCAGCAGCGTACAGGGAAATCAGCCCCAGCATTTT.